This section outlines one T cell receptor beta chain sequence together with its context. Its antigen is not known. The Oncomine TCR Beta short-read assay was what sequenced the DNA obtained from cultured CD4+ T cells. MiXCR, applied by TCRdb to the PCR reads, yields one record per CDR3 protein. Of some 18,000 distinct CDR3 sequences in the sample, around two fifths were seen once. This record belongs to a study of vaccination and CD4 T cells after COVID-19. The wider study: There were two doses of either BNT162b2 or mRNA-1273 vaccine given to participants. Study-level findings and limits: The study found that a median approximately 90% of reactive clones in convalescent patients appeared only post-vaccination.

Treatment in this sample: roughly 10-day PBMC culture with coronavirus spike peptide pools or control peptides (ViraFEST assay). Medium was half-exchanged with fresh IL-2 medium on days 3 and 7. This CDR3 spans 14 amino acids. The trim removed 6 bases at V and 2 bases at J, leaving 4 bases unmatched. Germline CDR1 SGHTA, CDR2 FQGNSA. The chain links TRBV7-2 to TRBJ2-3; 8 nucleotides agree with TRBD1. This receptor was obtained from a human donor who had recovered from COVID-19. Sequencing was performed on CD4+ T cells from blood, cultured in vitro, taken after SARS-CoV-2 vaccination. This CDR3 is CASRRDRHTDTQYF. DNA of the CDR3: TGTGCCAGCAGAAGGGACAGGCACACAGATACGCAGTATTTT.